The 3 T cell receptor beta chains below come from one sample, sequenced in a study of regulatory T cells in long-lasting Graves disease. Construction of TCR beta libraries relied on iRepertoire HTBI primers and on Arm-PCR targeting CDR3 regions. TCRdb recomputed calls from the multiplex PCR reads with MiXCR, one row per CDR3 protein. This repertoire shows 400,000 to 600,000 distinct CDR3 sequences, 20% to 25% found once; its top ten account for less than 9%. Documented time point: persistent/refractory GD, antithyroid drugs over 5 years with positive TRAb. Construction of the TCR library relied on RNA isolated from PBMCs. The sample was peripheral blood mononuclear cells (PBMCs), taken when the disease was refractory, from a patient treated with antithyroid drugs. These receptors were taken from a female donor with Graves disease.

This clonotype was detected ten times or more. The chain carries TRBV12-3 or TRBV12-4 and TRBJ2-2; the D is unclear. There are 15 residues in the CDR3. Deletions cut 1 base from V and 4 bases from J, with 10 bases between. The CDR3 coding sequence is TGTGCCAGCAGTTTAGTCAGTGTTTTCACCGGGGAGCTGTTTTTT. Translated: CASSLVSVFTGELFF.

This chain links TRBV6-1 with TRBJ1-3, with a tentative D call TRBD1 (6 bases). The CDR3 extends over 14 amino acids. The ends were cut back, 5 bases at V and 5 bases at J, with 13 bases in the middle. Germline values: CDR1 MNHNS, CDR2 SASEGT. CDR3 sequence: CASSNRDFRNTIYF. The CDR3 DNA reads TGTGCCAGCAGTAACAGGGACTTCAGAAACACCATATATTTT.

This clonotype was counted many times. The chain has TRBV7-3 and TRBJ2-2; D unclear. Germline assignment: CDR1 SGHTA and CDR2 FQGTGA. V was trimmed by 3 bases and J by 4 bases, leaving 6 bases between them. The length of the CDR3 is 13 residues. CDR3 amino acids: CASSFQPTGELFF. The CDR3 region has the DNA TGTGCCAGCAGCTTCCAGCCCACCGGGGAGCTGTTTTTT. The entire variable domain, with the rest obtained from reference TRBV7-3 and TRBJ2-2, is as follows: GAGVSQTPSNKVTEKGKYVELRCDPISGHTALYWYRQSLGQGPEFLIYFQGTGAADDSGLPNDRFFAVRPEGSVSTLKIQRTERGDSAVYLCASSFQPTGELFFGEGSRLTVL.